The 24 T cell receptor beta chains listed next were all sequenced from one sample in a study of chemoradiotherapy in HPV16-positive cancers. Repertoires were generated with immunoSEQ multiplex PCR, while TCRdb's copy carries only in-frame clones and drops some. The top ten hold 2.5% to 4% of the sample, which has approximately 50,000 clones, over 85% seen once. The sequencing here drew on blood, taken from a patient who underwent chemoradiotherapy. These TCRs come from a human donor with HPV-associated anogenital cancer.

V is TRBV7-3 and J is TRBJ1-2, with unresolved D. CDR1 is SGHTA, CDR2 FQGTGA, per germline. CDR3 length equals 16 residues. V lost 0 bases, J lost 6 bases, and 17 bases lay in between. The CDR3: CASSLTERGITNGYTF. In DNA form, the CDR3 reads TGTGCCAGCAGCTTAACCGAGCGGGGAATCACAAATGGCTACACCTTC.

The rearrangement joins TRBV18 to TRBJ2-7; 10 positions match TRBD1. The V gene end was trimmed by 6 bases and the J gene end by 1 base; junction bases not matched to a gene: 3. Germline CDR1 is KGHSH and CDR2 is LQKENI. CDR3 length: 14 amino acids. CDR3 sequence reads: CASSRDRGSYEQYF. The CDR3 nucleotides read TGTGCCAGCTCCCGGGACAGGGGATCCTACGAGCAGTACTTC.

The chain joins TRBV19 to TRBJ1-2, with D tentatively TRBD1 (5 bases). The V end was cut by 6 bases, the J end by 4 bases, with 18 bases between. This CDR3 spans 15 amino acids. Germline V gene data show CDR1 as LNHDA and CDR2 as SQIVND (reference sequence). CDR3 nucleotide sequence: TGTGCCAGTAGCCCTTTCTTGGGGGGATTCTATGGCTACACCTTC. The encoded protein is CASSPFLGGFYGYTF.

V usage is TRBV9 and J usage is TRBJ1-3, with D possibly being TRBD1 (6 bases). Trimming shortened V by 3 bases and J by 0 bases, and 10 bases separated the two germline ends. Germline lookup yields CDR1 SGDLS and CDR2 YYNGEE. CDR3 length: 15 residues. In DNA, the CDR3 is TGTGCCAGCAGCGCGGGACACAACTCTGGAAACACCATATATTTT. Translated: CASSAGHNSGNTIYF.

The chain employs TRBV7-2 and TRBJ2-5; D is perhaps TRBD2 (6 bases). The V end was cut by 6 bases, the J end by 10 bases, with 18 bases between. From germline, CDR1 is SGHTA and CDR2 FQGNSA. The CDR3 runs to 13 residues. The CDR3 bases are TGTGCCAGCAGGCCGGACCTTAGGCGGGGCCAGTACTTC. Translation: CASRPDLRRGQYF.

The chain combines TRBV7-2 with TRBJ1-6; the D gene is possibly TRBD1 (5 bases). V was trimmed by 5 bases and J by 6 bases, leaving 14 bases between them. Germline loops: CDR1 SGHTA, CDR2 FQGNSA. CDR3 size: 15 residues. The CDR3 coding sequence is TGTGCCAGCAGCCCGAATTGGGACGGTAATTCACCCCTCCACTTT. It encodes CASSPNWDGNSPLHF.

The chain combines TRBV12-5 with TRBJ1-3; D remains unclear. The germline gives CDR1 LGHNT, CDR2 FRNRAP. CDR3 length: 15 amino acids. The V gene lost 2 bases and the J gene lost 4 bases, with 12 bases spanning the gap. The CDR3 protein is CASGLFTGAGNTIYF. DNA for the CDR3: TGTGCTAGTGGTTTGTTCACGGGTGCCGGAAACACCATATATTTT.

With respect to this clone: Its ends do not fully match the called genes, so a read error is possible. Other DNA sequences in the sample encode the same CDR3. V and J are TRBV19 and TRBJ2-1; D not resolved. CDR3 size: 13 residues. Per the germline V gene, CDR1 is LNHDA and CDR2 is SQIVND (reference sequence). CDR3 region: CASSIGRNNEQFF. DNA for the CDR3: TGTGCCAGTAGTATTGGCAGGAACAATGAACAGTTCTTC.

The chain is built from TRBV6-5 and TRBJ2-7; perhaps D is TRBD1 or TRBD2 (5 bases each). The germline V gene has CDR1 MNHEY and CDR2 SVGAGI. This CDR3 spans 13 amino acids. V was pared by 4 bases and J by 6 bases, with 13 bases between. CDR3: CASSFPGTIEQYF. The CDR3 bases are TGTGCCAGCAGTTTTCCCGGGACGATCGAGCAGTACTTC.

This chain connects TRBV5-4 to TRBJ2-3; 10 bases are shared with TRBD2. The CDR3 sequence is 14 residues long. The germline CDR1 and CDR2 sequences are SGHNT and YYREEE (reference sequence). V lost 6 bases, J lost 5 bases, and 6 bases stayed unmatched. The CDR3 region has the DNA TGTGCCAGCACCTTAGCGGGAGGTCAAGATACGCAGTATTTT. This encodes CASTLAGGQDTQYF.

A remark on this clone: Because the CDR3's place on the DNA is in doubt, the DNA is left out and the CDR3 is given as listed by TCRdb. The chain combines TRBV6-5 with TRBJ1-6. From germline, CDR1 is MNHEY and CDR2 SVGAGI. Both ends counted, the CDR3 spans 16 residues. CDR3 residues: CASSSSASSYNSPLHF.

J is TRBJ2-6 and V is TRBV7-6; D uncertain. Deletions cut 3 bases from V and 0 bases from J, with 3 bases between. The CDR3 is made up of 14 amino acids. Germline CDR1 is SGHVS and CDR2 is FNYEAQ. The CDR3 coding sequence is TGTGCCAGCAGCTTTAACTCTGGGGCCAACGTCCTGACTTTC. Protein product: CASSFNSGANVLTF.

V and J are TRBV7-2 and TRBJ1-5; perhaps TRBD1 as D (5 bases). The V gene lost 1 base and the J gene lost 7 bases, with 11 bases spanning the gap. Looked up from germline, CDR1 is SGHTA and CDR2 is FQGNSA. CDR3 length: 14 residues. The DNA for the CDR3 is TGTGCCAGCAGCTTAGTGAGAGGGGAGCAGCCCCAGCATTTT. This sequence encodes CASSLVRGEQPQHF.

The chain couples TRBV6-1 to TRBJ1-3; no clear D. CDR3 size: 15 residues. Trimming took 7 bases from V and 2 from J, leaving 15 bases between them. The germline gives CDR1 MNHNS, CDR2 SASEGT. CDR3 nucleotide sequence: TGTGCCAGCAAAACTTCCTGGAATGCTGGAAACACCATATATTTT. It specifies CASKTSWNAGNTIYF.

The chain combines TRBV7-9 with TRBJ1-2; tentatively, D is TRBD1 (6 bases). Germline loops: CDR1 SEHNR, CDR2 FQNEAQ (reference sequence). V lost 11 bases and J 7 bases, leaving 20 bases between the germline ends. This CDR3 has 13 amino acids. CDR3 protein: CAGRRGQLGGYTF. The CDR3 region has the DNA TGTGCCGGTCGACGGGGGCAGTTGGGTGGCTACACCTTC. The complete variable domain, with remaining parts taken from reference TRBV7-9 and TRBJ1-2, reads DTGVSQNPRHKITKRGQNVTFRCDPISEHNRLYWYRQTLGQGPEFLTYFQNEAQLEKSRLLSDRFSAERPKGSFSTLEIQRTEQGDSAMYLCAGRRGQLGGYTFGSGTRLTVV.

The chain has TRBV6-6 and TRBJ2-7, with 9 positions matching TRBD1. This CDR3 spans 15 amino acids. Trimming removed 5 bases from V and 3 bases from J; junction bases left unmatched: 8. Germline values: CDR1 MNHNY, CDR2 SVGAGI (reference sequence). CDR3 coding DNA: TGTGCCAGCAGTCCCTCGGGACAGGGTTTCTACGAGCAGTACTTC. Protein product: CASSPSGQGFYEQYF.

The genes are TRBV19 and TRBJ1-1; no clear D gene. V lost 8 bases and J lost 2, with 12 bases in between. Germline CDR1 is LNHDA and CDR2 is SQIVND (reference sequence). This CDR3 comprises 13 residues. The CDR3 here is CASRSPGNTEAFF. CDR3 in DNA: TGTGCCAGTCGCTCCCCAGGCAACACTGAAGCTTTCTTT.

The chain combines TRBV7-6 with TRBJ2-7, with 8 bases that match TRBD2. This CDR3 region has 13 residues. V dropped 1 base and J dropped 5; count of bases not matched to a gene: 1. Germline V gives CDR1 SGHVS, CDR2 FNYEAQ. CDR3 protein: CASSLGGGHEQYF. The CDR3 region has the DNA TGTGCCAGCAGCTTAGGCGGGGGGCACGAGCAGTACTTC.

The V gene is TRBV30, the J gene TRBJ2-2; tentatively, D is TRBD1 (5 bases). Trimming took 8 bases from V and 5 from J, leaving 15 bases between them. The CDR3 consists of 13 residues. Germline assignment: CDR1 GTSNPN and CDR2 SVGIG (reference sequence). CDR3: CARCREGTGELFF. The DNA of the CDR3 is TGTGCCCGATGCAGGGAAGGGACCGGGGAGCTGTTTTTT. Looking up the rest from reference TRBV30 and TRBJ2-2 gives the full variable domain: SQTIHQWPATLVQPVGSPLSLECTVEGTSNPNLYWYRQAAGRGLQLLFYSVGIGQISSEVPQNLSASRPQDRQFILSSKKLLLSDSGFYLCARCREGTGELFFGEGSRLTVL.

This rearrangement joins TRBV7-8 to TRBJ2-3; no clear D. Per the germline V gene, CDR1 is SGHVS and CDR2 is FQNEAQ. V was clipped by 2 bases and J by 4 bases, with 16 bases between them. This CDR3 is 16 amino acids long. The CDR3 region is CASSLSGSRSADTQYF. Written as DNA, the CDR3 is TGTGCCAGCAGCTTATCCGGGTCCCGGTCCGCAGATACGCAGTATTTT.

A few counts support this clone. The J gene is TRBJ1-5, the V gene TRBV19; 8 bases are a match to TRBD1. Trimming cost V 8 bases and J 7 bases; bases outside gene matches: 7. Per germline, CDR1 LNHDA and CDR2 SQIVND (reference sequence). This CDR3 is built from 13 residues. The CDR3 region is CASQTGARQPQHF. The CDR3 nucleotides are TGTGCCAGTCAGACAGGGGCGCGGCAGCCCCAGCATTTT.

V gene TRBV9 combines with J gene TRBJ1-6; D is undetermined. V gave up 3 bases and J gave up 8 bases, with 9 bases separating them. The germline V gene encodes CDR1 SGDLS and CDR2 YYNGEE. The CDR3 runs to 13 residues. The CDR3 nucleotides read TGTGCCAGCAGCGAGAGTGGGGATTCACCCCTCCACTTT. Translation: CASSESGDSPLHF.

Worth noting for this clone: Other nucleotide sequences from this sample produce the same CDR3. This chain links TRBV6-5 with TRBJ2-4, with D hard to call. Germline V lookup: CDR1 MNHEY, CDR2 SVGAGI. CDR3 length: 15 residues. Trimming shortened V by 4 bases and J by 0 bases, and 10 bases separated the two germline ends. The CDR3 region is CASSSQPLAKNIQYF. In nucleotides, the CDR3 is TGTGCCAGCAGTTCCCAGCCGCTAGCCAAAAACATTCAGTACTTC.

V usage is TRBV10-1 and J usage is TRBJ1-3; D gene uncertain. Germline loops: CDR1 WNHNN, CDR2 SYGVQD (reference sequence). Trimming cost V 3 bases and J 3 bases, with 6 bases left between them. The CDR3 runs to 13 residues. The CDR3 here is CASSDSVGNTIYF. As DNA, the CDR3 is TGCGCCAGCAGTGATTCTGTTGGAAACACCATATATTTT.